This is a list of T cell receptor beta chains from one sample in a study of cytomegalovirus exposure and HLA in healthy donors. The data were produced by immunoSEQ multiplex PCR, yet TCRdb's version contains in-frame clones alone and is incomplete. Of about 190,000 clones in the sample, 75% to 90% were seen once. Sequencing was performed on PBMCs. These TCRs come from a man between 35 and 55 years old in good health and CMV-seropositive. The CDR3 runs from the conserved cysteine through the conserved F or W. Each record gives: J gene, D gene, clone size, V gene, CDR3 length, CDR3 protein, CDR3 DNA. The D gene is left open where the match is weak. Clone size is given for some rows only: seen once, a few or many times, or a class if the clone is expanded.

TRBJ1-2 | . | few | TRBV10-3 | 13 | CAISEDSNYGYTF | TGTGCCATCAGTGAGGACAGCAACTATGGCTACACCTTC
TRBJ1-5 | TRBD1 | . | TRBV19 | 14 | CASSTRDRGQPQHF | TGTGCCAGTAGTACCCGGGACAGGGGACAGCCCCAGCATTTT
TRBJ2-7 | . | . | TRBV6-5 | 15 | CASSPRQGTSYEQYF | TGTGCCAGCAGCCCCCGACAAGGGACTTCCTACGAGCAGTACTTC
TRBJ1-5 | . | . | TRBV15 | 14 | CATSRGQAYQPQHF | TGTGCCACCAGCAGAGGACAGGCATATCAGCCCCAGCATTTT
TRBJ2-7 | TRBD2 | . | TRBV13 | 13 | CASSRRGGGQQYF | TGTGCCAGCAGCCGCCGGGGGGGAGGCCAGCAGTACTTC
TRBJ2-5 | TRBD1 | . | TRBV28 | 17 | CASSLRDRGPSQETQYF | TGTGCCAGCAGTTTAAGGGACAGGGGGCCATCCCAAGAGACCCAGTACTTC
TRBJ1-2 | TRBD1 | . | TRBV6-5 | 14 | CASSLREGARGYTF | TGTGCCAGCAGCCTCCGGGAGGGGGCACGTGGCTACACCTTC
TRBJ1-2 | TRBD1 | few | TRBV27 | 17 | CASSFFPTGTANYGYTF | TGTGCCAGCAGTTTTTTTCCAACCGGGACAGCTAACTATGGCTACACCTTC
TRBJ2-7 | . | . | TRBV14 | 15 | CASSQVAGSVYEQYF | TGTGCCAGCAGCCAGGTGGCAGGGTCCGTCTACGAGCAGTACTTC
TRBJ2-4 | TRBD1 | few | TRBV5-6 | 15 | CASSGGQGYKNIQYF | TGTGCCAGCAGCGGGGGACAGGGTTACAAAAACATTCAGTACTTC
TRBJ2-7 | TRBD1 | . | TRBV5-1 | 15 | CASRVDRGLSYEQYF | TGCGCCAGCAGGGTGGACAGGGGTCTCTCCTACGAGCAGTACTTC
TRBJ2-7 | . | . | TRBV29-1 | 12 | CSVAQASREQYF | TGCAGCGTTGCACAGGCGTCCCGGGAGCAGTACTTC
TRBJ2-3 | . | . | TRBV30 | 13 | CAWRRIGTDTQYF | TGTGCCTGGAGGAGGATTGGCACAGATACGCAGTATTTT
TRBJ1-2 | . | . | TRBV29-1 | 15 | CSVAAARTVWDGYTF | TGCAGCGTTGCAGCAGCCCGGACTGTCTGGGATGGCTACACCTTC
TRBJ2-7 | TRBD1 | once | TRBV2 | 13 | CASRNRGTYEQYF | TGTGCCAGCAGGAACAGGGGAACCTACGAGCAGTACTTC
TRBJ1-2 | . | . | TRBV28 | 14 | CASSPGGDNYGYTF | TGTGCCAGCAGTCCCGGGGGGGATAACTATGGCTACACCTTC
TRBJ1-6 | TRBD1 | . | TRBV18 | 16 | CASSPKGDRGYSPLHF | TGTGCCAGCTCACCAAAAGGGGACAGGGGTTATTCACCCCTCCACTTT
TRBJ2-3 | TRBD2 | . | TRBV9 | 15 | CASSATSGDTDTQYF | TGTGCCAGCAGCGCGACTAGCGGAGACACAGATACGCAGTATTTT
TRBJ1-2 | . | . | TRBV5-4 | 15 | CASSLSAGAEYGYTF | TGTGCCAGCAGCCTTAGCGCGGGCGCGGAGTATGGCTACACCTTC
TRBJ2-7 | . | . | TRBV5-5 | 13 | CASSLAVFYEQYF | TGTGCCAGCAGCTTGGCCGTATTTTACGAGCAGTACTTC
TRBJ1-3 | . | . | TRBV19 | 16 | CASSIEVTYSGNTIYF | TGTGCCAGTAGTATAGAGGTCACCTACTCTGGAAACACCATATATTTT
TRBJ2-7 | . | . | TRBV15 | 13 | CATSEFGSYEQYF | TGTGCCACCAGCGAGTTCGGCTCCTACGAGCAGTACTTC